Each of the 8 T cell receptor beta chains below was sequenced from the same sample in a study of post-analysis software for immune sequencing data. General study findings and limits: About five TRBV segments were more frequent in patients than controls; TRBV5-6, TRBV5-1 and TRBV20-1 belonged to this group.

TCR beta cDNA libraries had unique molecular identifiers. TCRdb reprocessed the PCR reads via MiXCR and lists one record per CDR3 protein. The repertoire includes 350,000 to 450,000 distinct CDR3 sequences, approximately 37% of them detected once, and approximately 7.7% sits in the top ten. These receptors have no identified antigens. The sequencing sample was made of blood. These receptors came from a girl between 2 and 10 years old with multiple sclerosis.

This chain connects TRBV20-1 to TRBJ1-5; possible D gene TRBD1, 5 bases. Germline CDR1 is DFQATT and CDR2 is SNEGSKA (reference sequence). Trimming took 2 bases from V and 5 from J, leaving 10 bases between them. The CDR3 spans 13 residues. The chain's CDR3 is CSARRGDDQPQHF. DNA for the CDR3: TGCAGTGCTAGACGAGGGGATGATCAGCCCCAGCATTTT.

This clonotype has at least ten counts. The chain has TRBV7-2 and TRBJ2-7, with D unresolved. V lost 4 bases to trimming and J lost 0 bases, with 13 bases between them. CDR1 is SGHTA and CDR2 is FQGNSA in the germline V gene. The CDR3 totals 15 residues. CDR3 amino acids: CASSSLWRTSYEQYF. DNA for the CDR3: TGTGCCAGCAGCTCCCTCTGGCGGACCTCCTACGAGCAGTACTTC.

As to this clonotype: A read error may account for a junction end that differs from germline. The chain combines TRBV29-1 with TRBJ1-2, with D tentatively TRBD1 (6 bases). The CDR3 is 11 residues long. CDR1 and CDR2 (germline): SQVTM, ANQGSEA. CDR3 sequence (DNA): TGCGGCGTGGTGGGGGGCAGAGGCTACACCTTC. Residues: CGVVGGRGYTF. Combining the CDR3 with reference TRBV29-1 and TRBJ1-2 gives the whole variable domain SAVISQKPSRDICQRGTSLTIQCQVDSQVTMMFWYRQQPGQSLTLIATANQGSEATYESGFVIDKFPISRPNLTFSTLTVSNMSPEDSSIYLCGVVGGRGYTFGSGTRLTVV.

In its sample, this clonotype was seen a few times. This chain uses TRBV9 with TRBJ1-2; tentative D call: TRBD1 (6 bases). The CDR3 is made up of 15 amino acids. The germline V gene encodes CDR1 SGDLS and CDR2 YYNGEE. The V end lost 0 bases, the J end lost 2 bases, and 11 bases lay between the germline ends. This chain's CDR3 is CASSVDPGANYGYTF. The CDR3 DNA reads TGTGCCAGCAGCGTAGATCCAGGGGCCAACTATGGCTACACCTTC.

Points on this clonotype: Sequence at one end of the junction differs from germline and may be a read error. The V call is TRBV2, the J call TRBJ2-5; TRBD2 is a possible D gene (6 bases). The J call may not be correct, given that the DNA end is closer to TRBJ2-4. CDR1 and CDR2 (germline): SNHLY, FYNNEI. The CDR3 covers 16 residues. The CDR3 protein is CTSILSRVGGENIQYF. DNA for the CDR3: TGTACCAGCATCCTGTCCCGTGTCGGCGGGGAAAACATTCAGTACTTC.

V and J are TRBV29-1 and TRBJ2-1; D gene uncertain. V shed 4 bases and J shed 4 bases, with 14 bases lying between them. CDR3 size: 14 residues. Germline values: CDR1 SQVTM, CDR2 ANQGSEA. CDR3 residues: CSVVWQAAYNEQFF. The DNA of the CDR3 is TGCAGCGTTGTGTGGCAGGCTGCTTACAATGAGCAGTTCTTC.

This clonotype was observed a handful of times. The chain has TRBV6-2 or TRBV6-3 and TRBJ1-5; D might be TRBD1 (5 bases). The V gene's germline CDR1 is MNHEY and CDR2 SVGEGT. This CDR3 has 14 amino acids. V gave up 5 bases and J gave up 3 bases, with 11 bases separating them. CDR3 DNA: TGTGCCAGCAGTACGGGACCTGCCAATCAGCCCCAGCATTTT. Residues: CASSTGPANQPQHF.

This chain joins TRBV10-3 and TRBJ2-3; no clear D gene. V shed 7 bases and J shed 0 bases, with 8 bases lying between them. Germline CDR1 reads ENHRY; CDR2 reads SYGVKD. The CDR3 covers 13 residues. The chain's CDR3 is CAIKAQSTDTQYF. The CDR3 coding sequence is TGTGCCATCAAGGCCCAGAGCACAGATACGCAGTATTTT.